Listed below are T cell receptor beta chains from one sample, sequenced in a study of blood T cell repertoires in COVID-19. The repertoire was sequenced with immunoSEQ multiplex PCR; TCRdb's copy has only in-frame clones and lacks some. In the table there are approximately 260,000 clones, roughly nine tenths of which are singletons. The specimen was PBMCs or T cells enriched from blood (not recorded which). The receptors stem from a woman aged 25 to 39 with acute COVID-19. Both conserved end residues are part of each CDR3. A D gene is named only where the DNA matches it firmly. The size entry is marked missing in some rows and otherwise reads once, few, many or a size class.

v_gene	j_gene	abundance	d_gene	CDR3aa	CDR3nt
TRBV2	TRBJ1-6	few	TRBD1	CASLHRTGNYNSPLHF	TGTGCCAGCCTTCATCGGACAGGGAATTATAATTCACCCCTCCACTTT
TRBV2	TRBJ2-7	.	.	CASSPLGGSYEQYF	TGTGCCAGCAGTCCCCTCGGGGGTTCCTACGAGCAGTACTTC
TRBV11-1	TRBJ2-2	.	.	CASRQEYSNTGELFF	TGTGCCAGCAGGCAGGAATACAGTAACACCGGGGAGCTGTTTTTT
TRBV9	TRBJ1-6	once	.	CASSASSNSPLHF	TGTGCCAGCAGCGCCTCCAGTAATTCACCCCTCCACTTT
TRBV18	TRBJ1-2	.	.	CASSPDSPRYGYTF	TGTGCCAGCTCACCCGACAGTCCCCGCTATGGCTACACCTTC
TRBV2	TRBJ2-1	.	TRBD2	CASSVRRESYNEQFF	TGTGCCAGCAGTGTAAGGCGGGAGTCCTACAATGAGCAGTTCTTC
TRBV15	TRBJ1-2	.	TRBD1	CATRPTGANYGYTF	TGTGCCACCAGACCGACAGGGGCTAACTATGGCTACACCTTC
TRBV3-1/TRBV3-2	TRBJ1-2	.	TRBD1	CASSQGQGSYGYTF	TGTGCCAGCAGCCAAGGACAGGGAAGCTATGGCTACACCTTC
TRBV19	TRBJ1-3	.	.	CASRHTPDTIYF	TGTGCCAGTAGACATACCCCAGACACCATATATTTT
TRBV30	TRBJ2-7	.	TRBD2	CAWNLKAGGLEQYF	TGTGCCTGGAATCTAAAAGCGGGGGGACTCGAGCAGTACTTC
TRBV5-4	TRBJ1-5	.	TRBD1	CASSFGTGNQPQHF	TGTGCCAGCAGCTTCGGGACAGGAAATCAGCCCCAGCATTTT
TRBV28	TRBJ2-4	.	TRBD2	CASSPGLAGDLGNIQYF	TGTGCCAGCAGTCCAGGACTAGCGGGGGACCTGGGAAACATTCAGTACTTC
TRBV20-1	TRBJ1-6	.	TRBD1	CSASGQGRSPLHF	TGCAGTGCTAGTGGACAGGGGCGGTCACCCCTCCACTTT
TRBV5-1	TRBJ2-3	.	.	CASSLGGDTQYF	TGCGCCAGCAGCTTGGGCGGGGATACGCAGTATTTT
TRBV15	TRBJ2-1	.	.	CATSRGASAYNEQFF	TGTGCCACCAGCAGAGGGGCTAGCGCCTACAATGAGCAGTTCTTC
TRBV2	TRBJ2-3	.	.	CATSRTTQYF	TGTGCCACTTCTAGAACGACGCAGTATTTT
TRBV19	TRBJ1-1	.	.	CASSIAASEAFF	TGTGCCAGTAGTATCGCAGCGTCTGAAGCTTTCTTT
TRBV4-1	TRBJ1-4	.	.	CASSQAYEKLFF	TGCGCCAGCAGCCAAGCGTATGAAAAACTGTTTTTT
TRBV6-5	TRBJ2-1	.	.	CASDGWHNEQFF	TGTGCCAGCGACGGGTGGCACAATGAGCAGTTCTTC
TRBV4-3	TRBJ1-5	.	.	CASSQDGGLNQPQHF	TGCGCCAGCAGCCAAGATGGCGGTTTAAATCAGCCCCAGCATTTT
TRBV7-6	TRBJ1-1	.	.	CASSADRNTEAFF	TGTGCCAGCAGCGCCGACAGGAACACTGAAGCTTTCTTT
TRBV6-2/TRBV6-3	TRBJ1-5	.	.	CASSRTDSNQPQHF	TGTGCCAGCAGCCGGACAGATAGCAATCAGCCCCAGCATTTT
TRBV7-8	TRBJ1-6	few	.	CASSLDLGLESSYNSPLHF	TGTGCCAGCAGCTTAGACCTAGGACTGGAATCGAGCTATAATTCACCCCTCCACTTT
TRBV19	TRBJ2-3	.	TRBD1	CASRLGQGTDTQYF	TGTGCCAGTAGACTAGGACAGGGGACAGATACGCAGTATTTT
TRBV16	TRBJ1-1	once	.	CASSQFLDMNTEAFF	TGTGCCAGCAGCCAATTTTTAGATATGAACACTGAAGCTTTCTTT
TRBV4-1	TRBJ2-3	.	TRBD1	CASSHSAGGLGDTQYF	TGCGCCAGCAGCCATTCGGCAGGGGGCTTGGGGGATACGCAGTATTTT
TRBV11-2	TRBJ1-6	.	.	CASSLFRGNSPLHF	TGTGCCAGCAGCTTATTCAGGGGTAATTCACCCCTCCACTTT
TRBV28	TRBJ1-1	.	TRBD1	CASSLPAGTGNTEAFF	TGTGCCAGCAGTTTACCGGCTGGGACAGGCAACACTGAAGCTTTCTTT
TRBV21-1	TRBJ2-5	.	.	CASSKEHRDRAEETQYF	TGTGCCAGCAGCAAAGAACACCGGGACAGGGCTGAAGAGACCCAGTACTTC
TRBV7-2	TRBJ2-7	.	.	CASSWGGSSYEQYF	TGTGCCAGCAGCTGGGGTGGGAGCTCCTACGAGCAGTACTTC
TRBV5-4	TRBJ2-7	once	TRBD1	CASSPGDRQYEQYF	TGTGCCAGCAGCCCCGGGGACAGACAATACGAGCAGTACTTC
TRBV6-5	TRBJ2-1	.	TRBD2	CASSYSSLAGNNEQFF	TGTGCCAGCAGTTACTCTTCACTAGCGGGCAACAATGAGCAGTTCTTC
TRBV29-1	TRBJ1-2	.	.	CSVLGSPMSRGGYTF	TGCAGCGTTTTGGGATCTCCTATGTCCCGGGGTGGCTACACCTTC
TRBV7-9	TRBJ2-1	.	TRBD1	CASSLRDRGFLF	TGTGCCAGCAGCCTCCGGGACAGGGGGTTTCTCTTC
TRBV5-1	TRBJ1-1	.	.	CASSLNGQVAFF	TGCGCCAGCAGCTTGAATGGGCAGGTAGCTTTCTTT
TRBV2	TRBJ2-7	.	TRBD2	CASSESSWRGAYEQYF	TGTGCCAGCAGTGAATCGTCGTGGCGGGGGGCCTACGAGCAGTACTTC
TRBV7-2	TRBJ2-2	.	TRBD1	CASSRDSYTGELFF	TGTGCCAGCAGCCGGGACAGTTACACCGGGGAGCTGTTTTTT
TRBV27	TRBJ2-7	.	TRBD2	CASSPGGANSYEQYF	TGTGCCAGCAGTCCGGGAGGGGCCAACTCCTACGAGCAGTACTTC
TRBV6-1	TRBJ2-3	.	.	CASSETMGGGDTQYF	TGTGCCAGCAGTGAAACTATGGGAGGTGGAGATACGCAGTATTTT
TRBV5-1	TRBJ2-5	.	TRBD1	CASSFGQAGLQETQYF	TGCGCCAGCAGCTTTGGACAGGCAGGGTTACAAGAGACCCAGTACTTC
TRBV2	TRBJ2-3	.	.	CARTHQPGTDTQYF	TGTGCCAGGACCCATCAGCCAGGGACAGATACGCAGTATTTT
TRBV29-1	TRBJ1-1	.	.	CSVGLGGRTEAFF	TGCAGCGTTGGACTTGGGGGCCGCACTGAAGCTTTCTTT
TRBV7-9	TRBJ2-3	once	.	CASSFGSDTQYF	TGTGCCAGCAGCTTCGGGTCAGATACGCAGTATTTT
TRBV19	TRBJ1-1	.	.	CASGIEGNTEAFF	TGTGCCAGCGGGATTGAGGGCAACACTGAAGCTTTCTTT
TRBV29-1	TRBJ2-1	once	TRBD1	CSVGDRGPRNEQFF	TGCAGCGTAGGAGACAGGGGCCCCCGGAATGAGCAGTTCTTC
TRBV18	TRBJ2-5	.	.	CASSPFSAGTYQETQYF	TGTGCCAGCTCACCTTTCTCGGCGGGAACTTACCAAGAGACCCAGTACTTC
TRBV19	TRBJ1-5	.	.	CASSISVSNQPQHF	TGTGCCAGTAGTATCTCGGTTAGCAATCAGCCCCAGCATTTT
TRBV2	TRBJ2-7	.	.	CASGTALVYEQYF	TGTGCCAGCGGGACTGCACTAGTCTACGAGCAGTACTTC
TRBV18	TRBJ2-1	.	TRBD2	CASSPRPSGEVEQFF	TGTGCCAGCTCACCGAGGCCTAGCGGGGAGGTTGAGCAGTTCTTC
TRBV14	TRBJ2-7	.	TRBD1	CASSPHQGTGGYEQYF	TGTGCCAGCAGCCCCCACCAGGGGACAGGGGGATACGAGCAGTACTTC
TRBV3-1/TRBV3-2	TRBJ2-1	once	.	CASSQLATYNEQFF	TGTGCCAGCAGCCAGCTAGCGACCTACAATGAGCAGTTCTTC
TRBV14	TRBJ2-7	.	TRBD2	CASSQVGGGRGYEQYF	TGTGCCAGCAGCCAAGTCGGGGGGGGTCGTGGCTACGAGCAGTACTTC